Shown below are 21 T cell receptor beta chains from a single sample sequenced in a study of blood T cell repertoires in COVID-19. Assay used: immunoSEQ multiplex PCR; TCRdb lists only in-frame clones, some missing. This table has under 250,000 clones, over 70% appearing once. Sequencing used peripheral blood. The origin of the receptors is a woman in her fifties or sixties with acute or convalescent COVID-19.

For the CDR3, the DNA is TGCAGTGCTAGTAGAGCGGGAGCCTCCGGGCATGAGCAGTTCTTC. Its protein product is CSASRAGASGHEQFF. This rearrangement joins TRBV20-1 to TRBJ2-1; TRBD2 aligns across 8 bases. CDR1 and CDR2 from the germline V gene are DFQATT and SNEGSKA (reference sequence). The CDR3 contains 15 residues. V lost 3 bases and J lost 8; bases outside the gene matches: 12.

This clone showed up just once. The chain has TRBV2 and TRBJ2-1, with D possibly being TRBD2 (6 bases). This CDR3 is 13 amino acids long. V lost 4 bases to trimming and J lost 5 bases, with 9 bases between them. Germline assignment: CDR1 SNHLY and CDR2 FYNNEI. In DNA form, the CDR3 reads TGTGCCAGCAGTGCGTCGGGGGACAATGAGCAGTTCTTC. This sequence encodes CASSASGDNEQFF.

The chain uses TRBV11-1 and TRBJ2-1, with TRBD2 identical over 7 bases. The length of the CDR3 is 14 residues. Unmatched junction bases numbered 7, after V lost 4 bases and J lost 7 bases. Per germline, CDR1 SGHAT and CDR2 FQDESV (reference sequence). CDR3: CASSSRTSGNEQFF. CDR3 nucleotide sequence: TGTGCCAGCAGCTCAAGGACTAGTGGAAATGAGCAGTTCTTC.

The chain uses TRBV15 and TRBJ2-3, with 9 bases matching TRBD2. The germline CDR1 and CDR2 sequences are LNHNV and YYDKDF (reference sequence). CDR3 length: 14 amino acids. The trim removed 3 bases at V and 4 bases at J, leaving 2 bases unmatched. This chain's CDR3 is CATSRGGGADTQYF. DNA of the CDR3: TGTGCCACCAGCAGGGGCGGGGGGGCAGATACGCAGTATTTT.

The chain recombines TRBV7-9 with TRBJ1-1; perhaps TRBD1 as D (5 bases). Germline-derived CDR1 and CDR2 are SEHNR and FQNEAQ (reference sequence). Trimming cost V 8 bases and J 0 bases, with 10 bases left between them. The length of the CDR3 is 13 residues. The CDR3: CASVGLLNTEAFF. The CDR3 coding sequence is TGTGCCAGCGTGGGACTCCTGAACACTGAAGCTTTCTTT. The full variable domain, its missing parts supplied by reference TRBV7-9 and TRBJ1-1, is DTGVSQNPRHKITKRGQNVTFRCDPISEHNRLYWYRQTLGQGPEFLTYFQNEAQLEKSRLLSDRFSAERPKGSFSTLEIQRTEQGDSAMYLCASVGLLNTEAFFGQGTRLTVV.

There are a few counts of this clone. This chain links TRBV12-3 or TRBV12-4 with TRBJ1-2, with TRBD1 as a possible D gene (5 bases). The length of the CDR3 is 13 residues. V was clipped by 6 bases and J by 0 bases, with 8 bases between them. The CDR3 sequence: CASSIQANYGYTF. CDR3 DNA sequence: TGTGCCAGCAGCATACAGGCTAACTATGGCTACACCTTC.

This chain joins TRBV5-1 and TRBJ1-2, with no clear D. Between the trimmed V and J ends, which lost 0 bases and 0 bases, there was a span of 9 bases. The CDR3 sequence is 15 residues long. CDR1 is SGHRS and CDR2 is YFSETQ in the germline V gene. The DNA of the CDR3 is TGCGCCAGCAGCTTGGAGTCTACTTCTAACTATGGCTACACCTTC. This sequence encodes CASSLESTSNYGYTF.

J is TRBJ2-2 and V is TRBV19; no definite D call. The length of the CDR3 is 11 residues. Trimming removed 3 bases from V and 7 bases from J, with 3 bases in between. Germline loops: CDR1 LNHDA, CDR2 SQIVND (reference sequence). In DNA, the CDR3 is TGTGCCAGTAGTATCATCGGGGAGCTGTTTTTT. Its translation is CASSIIGELFF.

The gene calls are TRBV11-2 and TRBJ2-5; unclear D gene. V gave up 0 bases and J gave up 2 bases, with 7 bases separating them. The CDR3 is 14 residues long. The germline CDR1 and CDR2 sequences are SGHAT and FQNNGV. This CDR3 reads CASSLEYGQETQYF. The CDR3 bases are TGTGCCAGCAGCTTAGAGTACGGTCAAGAGACCCAGTACTTC.

This clone was seen more than once but under ten times. The chain links TRBV19 to TRBJ2-5, with 10 bases identical to TRBD1. Germline V lookup: CDR1 LNHDA, CDR2 SQIVND (reference sequence). The CDR3 sequence is 15 residues long. The V and J ends lost 4 bases and 5 bases, in that order; junction bases with no gene match: 7. The CDR3 loop is CASSRQGAGLETQYF. In DNA form, the CDR3 reads TGTGCCAGTAGTAGACAGGGGGCTGGCCTGGAGACCCAGTACTTC.

The gene calls are TRBV3-1 (or the pseudogene TRBV3-2) and TRBJ2-2; D uncertain. Germline V gene lookup returns CDR1 LGHDT and CDR2 YNNKEL (reference sequence). Trimming stripped 0 bases from V and 0 bases from J, with 11 bases between. The CDR3 consists of 17 residues. The CDR3 sequence is CASSQDLLAANTGELFF. In nucleotides, the CDR3 is TGTGCCAGCAGCCAAGATCTCCTGGCAGCGAACACCGGGGAGCTGTTTTTT.

The rearrangement uses TRBV10-3 and TRBJ2-5, with D possibly TRBD1 on 5 matching bases. The germline V and J ends were trimmed by 8 bases and 0 bases, with 7 bases remaining between them. This CDR3 is 12 amino acids long. Germline assignment: CDR1 ENHRY and CDR2 SYGVKD. The CDR3 loop reads CAIGAYQETQYF. The CDR3 DNA follows: TGTGCCATCGGGGCTTACCAAGAGACCCAGTACTTC.

This chain connects TRBV27 to TRBJ1-1; 11 positions match TRBD1. Trimming took 1 base from V and 3 from J; bases not matched to a gene: 4. The V gene's germline CDR1 is MNHEY and CDR2 SMNVEV (reference sequence). CDR3 size: 16 residues. This chain's CDR3 is CASSLFWDRGDTEAFF. The CDR3 region has the DNA TGTGCCAGCAGTTTATTCTGGGACAGGGGGGACACTGAAGCTTTCTTT.

On this clone itself: Other DNA sequences in the same sample also yield this CDR3. This chain links TRBV30 with TRBJ2-7; a possible D gene is TRBD1 (6 bases). The germline V gene encodes CDR1 GTSNPN and CDR2 SVGIG (reference sequence). The CDR3 loop spans 14 amino acids. V was pared by 0 bases and J by 0 bases, with 9 bases between. This chain's CDR3 is CAWSVGGSSYEQYF. Written as DNA, the CDR3 is TGTGCCTGGAGTGTAGGGGGAAGCTCCTACGAGCAGTACTTC. Complete variable domain (other parts from reference TRBV30 and TRBJ2-7): SQTIHQWPATLVQPVGSPLSLECTVEGTSNPNLYWYRQAAGRGLQLLFYSVGIGQISSEVPQNLSASRPQDRQFILSSKKLLLSDSGFYLCAWSVGGSSYEQYFGPGTRLTVT.

A single count supports this clone. CDR3 in DNA: TGTGCCAGCAGCCCGTGGGTAGACAGGAACACTGAAGCTTTCTTT. Amino acid sequence: CASSPWVDRNTEAFF. The chain joins TRBV7-2 to TRBJ1-1; D is perhaps TRBD1 (5 bases). V was pared by 5 bases and J by 1 base, with 14 bases between. CDR3 length: 15 residues. Germline CDR1 reads SGHTA; CDR2 reads FQGNSA.

CDR3 coding DNA: TGTGCCACCAGTGAGGGGCGGGGGCCTGGCGAGCAGTACTTC. It translates to CATSEGRGPGEQYF. The chain recombines TRBV24-1 with TRBJ2-7; D is possibly TRBD2 (7 bases). The CDR3 extends over 14 amino acids. Between the trimmed V and J ends, which lost 4 bases and 6 bases, there was a span of 15 bases. CDR1 is KGHDR, CDR2 SFDVKD, per germline.

The genes are TRBV25-1 and TRBJ1-4; D is unresolved. The CDR3 extends over 15 amino acids. CDR1 and CDR2 from the germline V gene are MGHDK and SYGVNS. The V end lost 3 bases, the J end lost 4 bases, and 12 bases lay between the germline ends. CDR3 residues: CASSDSGQYNEKLFF. CDR3 nucleotide sequence: TGTGCCAGCAGTGACAGTGGGCAGTATAATGAAAAACTGTTTTTT.

As for this clone: The same CDR3 is also encoded by other DNA sequences in this sample. V and J are TRBV24-1 and TRBJ2-7; D gene unclear. With 5 bases removed from V and 0 bases from J, the gap between germline ends came to 7 bases. Germline CDR1 reads KGHDR; CDR2 reads SFDVKD. The CDR3 sequence is 13 residues long. CDR3: CATSGGISYEQYF. CDR3 bases: TGTGCCACCAGTGGAGGCATCTCCTACGAGCAGTACTTC.

The V gene is TRBV3-1 (or the pseudogene TRBV3-2), the J gene TRBJ2-2; TRBD1 agrees at 8 bases. Germline lookup yields CDR1 LGHDT and CDR2 YNNKEL (reference sequence). There are 15 residues in the CDR3. V lost 4 bases, J lost 1 base, and 2 bases stayed unmatched. CDR3 amino acids: CASSRQGKNTGELFF. Here the CDR3 DNA reads TGTGCCAGCAGCCGACAGGGGAAGAACACCGGGGAGCTGTTTTTT.

This clone appeared a single time. This sequence joins TRBV19 and TRBJ2-3, with 9 bases that match TRBD2. The J segment lost 1 base and the V segment lost 9 bases, leaving 5 bases of the junction unmatched. The CDR3 is made up of 14 amino acids. Germline V gene sequence: CDR1 LNHDA, CDR2 SQIVND (reference sequence). In DNA, the CDR3 is TGTGCCAGCGGATGGACTAGCGGCACAGATACGCAGTATTTT. Amino acids: CASGWTSGTDTQYF.

In this sample, this clone turned up once. This chain uses TRBV7-2 with TRBJ2-1; D gene unclear. The germline V gene has CDR1 SGHTA and CDR2 FQGNSA. This CDR3 is built from 12 residues. V lost 5 bases to trimming and J lost 4 bases, with 6 bases between them. The CDR3 loop reads CASSPKYNEQFF. The CDR3 DNA is TGTGCCAGCAGCCCTAAATACAATGAGCAGTTCTTC.